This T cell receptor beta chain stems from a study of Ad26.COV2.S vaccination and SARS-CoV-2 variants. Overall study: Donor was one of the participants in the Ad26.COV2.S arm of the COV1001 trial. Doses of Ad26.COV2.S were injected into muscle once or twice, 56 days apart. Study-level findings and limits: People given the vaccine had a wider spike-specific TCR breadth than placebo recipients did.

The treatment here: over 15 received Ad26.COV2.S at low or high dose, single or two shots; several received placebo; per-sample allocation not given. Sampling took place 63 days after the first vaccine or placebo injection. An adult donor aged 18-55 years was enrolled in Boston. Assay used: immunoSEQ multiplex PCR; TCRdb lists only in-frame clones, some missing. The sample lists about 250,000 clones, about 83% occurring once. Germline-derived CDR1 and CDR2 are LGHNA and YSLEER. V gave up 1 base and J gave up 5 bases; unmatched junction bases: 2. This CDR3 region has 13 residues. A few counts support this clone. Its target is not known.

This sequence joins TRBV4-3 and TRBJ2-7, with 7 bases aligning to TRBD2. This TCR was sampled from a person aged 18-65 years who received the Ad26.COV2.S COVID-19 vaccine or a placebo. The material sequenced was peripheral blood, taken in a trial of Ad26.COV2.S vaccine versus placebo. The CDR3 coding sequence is TGCGCCAGCAGCCAAGCTAGCGGCCACGAGCAGTACGTC. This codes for CASSQASGHEQYV.